A single sample gave rise to the 3 T cell receptor beta chains below, sequenced in a study of shared clonotypes between healthy human individuals. The assay was immunoSEQ multiplex PCR, and TCRdb's table has in-frame clones only and misses some. The sample comprises fewer than 3 million clones, around 93% of which are singletons, and around 0.35% rests with the top ten. Sequenced: naive CD4+ T cells from PBMCs. Subset indicated: CD45RA+ positively selected. These receptors all come from a man aged 18 to 35 in good health. Some clones in this sample may be carry-over from other donors' samples.

The chain couples TRBV28 to TRBJ1-4; D perhaps matches TRBD1 (5 bases). Trimming stripped 3 bases from V and 5 bases from J, with 16 bases between. The CDR3 extends over 16 amino acids. Per germline, CDR1 MDHEN and CDR2 SYDVKM. The CDR3 sequence is CASSFLRWGENEKLFF. CDR3 DNA sequence: TGTGCCAGCAGTTTCCTCCGGTGGGGGGAAAATGAAAAACTGTTTTTT.

The chain carries TRBV19 and TRBJ2-7; 9 nucleotides line up with TRBD1. The CDR3 covers 16 residues. Losses at the gene ends were 1 base for V and 5 bases for J; bases not matched to a gene: 9. Germline V gene data show CDR1 as LNHDA and CDR2 as SQIVND (reference sequence). Here the CDR3 reads CASSIVYSDRGDEQYF. CDR3 nucleotides: TGTGCCAGTAGTATAGTGTACTCGGACAGGGGTGACGAGCAGTACTTC.

The chain is built from TRBV9 and TRBJ1-1, with a possible D match to TRBD1 (6 bases). V lost 3 bases, J lost 1 base, and 16 bases lay in between. The CDR3 spans 16 residues. From germline, CDR1 is SGDLS and CDR2 YYNGEE. The CDR3 DNA sequence: TGTGCCAGCAGCGAGACCCCAGGGGTCCAGAACACTGAAGCTTTCTTT. Protein: CASSETPGVQNTEAFF.